Below, 31 T cell receptor beta chains from the same sample are listed, as sequenced in a study of blood T cell repertoires in COVID-19 (dated by TCRdb to the early 2020s). The library was generated by the immunoSEQ multiplex PCR assay. TCRdb re-hosts the immuneACCESS table, in-frame sequences only. Its copies lack some clones; in the studies checked, an unresolved V gene accounts for under half of them, and the cause for the rest is not known. This sample holds 150,000 to 200,000 clones; 93% were observed only once. The top ten clones comprise roughly 2% of the sample. The source material was peripheral blood. Source of these receptors: a woman aged 60-75 years with COVID-19, enrolled during active disease.

The chain carries TRBV27 and TRBJ2-1; D may be TRBD1 (6 bases). Germline values: CDR1 MNHEY, CDR2 SMNVEV (reference sequence). There are 16 residues in the CDR3. Trimming took off 5 bases at V and 5 bases at J, with 19 bases between the two ends. For the CDR3, the DNA is TGTGCCAGCAGTCCCGGACAGAAAATACTAAACAATGAGCAGTTCTTC. Protein: CASSPGQKILNNEQFF.

The chain recombines TRBV6-5 with TRBJ2-7; the D is unclear. Trimming removed 5 bases at V and 0 bases at J, with 8 bases between. Germline loops: CDR1 MNHEY, CDR2 SVGAGI. This CDR3 is built from 13 residues. The CDR3 DNA reads TGTGCCAGCAGTCTACAGAGCTCCTACGAGCAGTACTTC. This sequence encodes CASSLQSSYEQYF.

The chain joins TRBV7-2 to TRBJ2-1, with TRBD1 matching over 11 bases. The CDR3 has 14 residues. CDR1 and CDR2 from the germline V gene are SGHTA and FQGNSA. V shed 5 bases, J shed 8 bases, and the junction held 5 bases outside the gene matches. CDR3 in amino acids: CASSPRTGGHEQFF. In DNA form, the CDR3 reads TGTGCCAGCAGCCCGAGGACAGGGGGCCATGAGCAGTTCTTC.

The chain combines TRBV5-1 with TRBJ1-1; D possibly corresponds to TRBD1 (5 bases). Germline-derived CDR1 and CDR2 are SGHRS and YFSETQ. Trimming stripped 7 bases from V and 1 base from J, with 11 bases between. CDR3 length: 13 residues. This CDR3 reads CASGLTGNTEAFF. The CDR3 nucleotides are TGCGCCAGCGGACTAACAGGGAACACTGAAGCTTTCTTT. Variable domain in full (rest from reference TRBV5-1 and TRBJ1-1): KAGVTQTPRYLIKTRGQQVTLSCSPISGHRSVSWYQQTPGQGLQFLFEYFSETQRNKGNFPGRFSGRQFSNSRSEMNVSTLELGDSALYLCASGLTGNTEAFFGQGTRLTVV.

The V call is TRBV5-5, the J call TRBJ2-7, with 8 bases matching TRBD2. The CDR3 is made up of 15 amino acids. Unmatched junction bases numbered 4, after V lost 2 bases and J lost 0 bases. CDR1 and CDR2 from the germline V gene are SGHKS and YYEKEE (reference sequence). CDR3 bases: TGTGCCAGCAGCTTCGGCGGGGGGAGCTCCTACGAGCAGTACTTC. It is translated as CASSFGGGSSYEQYF. Complete variable domain (other parts from reference TRBV5-5 and TRBJ2-7): DAGVTQSPTHLIKTRGQQVTLRCSPISGHKSVSWYQQVLGQGPQFIFQYYEKEERGRGNFPDRFSARQFPNYSSELNVNALLLGDSALYLCASSFGGGSSYEQYFGPGTRLTVT.

The chain combines TRBV6-5 with TRBJ2-3; maybe TRBD1 (5 bases). The germline gives CDR1 MNHEY, CDR2 SVGAGI. Trimming took off 5 bases at V and 1 base at J, with 13 bases between the two ends. The CDR3 consists of 15 residues. Written as DNA, the CDR3 is TGTGCCAGCAGTCCCGACAGCTACGGCACAGATACGCAGTATTTT. Translated: CASSPDSYGTDTQYF.

This chain joins TRBV5-5 and TRBJ1-6, with a possible D match to TRBD1 (6 bases). CDR3 length: 13 residues. Between the trimmed V and J ends, which lost 4 bases and 6 bases, there was a span of 8 bases. Germline V gene lookup returns CDR1 SGHKS and CDR2 YYEKEE (reference sequence). The CDR3 is CASSMDSNSPLHF. In DNA, the CDR3 is TGTGCCAGCAGCATGGACAGTAATTCACCCCTCCACTTT. The variable domain in full, completed from reference TRBV5-5 and TRBJ1-6, reads DAGVTQSPTHLIKTRGQQVTLRCSPISGHKSVSWYQQVLGQGPQFIFQYYEKEERGRGNFPDRFSARQFPNYSSELNVNALLLGDSALYLCASSMDSNSPLHFGNGTRLTVT.

The chain is built from TRBV11-3 and TRBJ2-7, with 7 bases fitting TRBD2. CDR3 length: 17 amino acids. With V trimmed by 1 base and J by 5 bases, 14 bases remained unmatched. Germline-derived CDR1 and CDR2 are SGHNT and YENEEA. CDR3 DNA: TGTGCCAGCAGCTTAGCACGGGGGGTTGGACTTCCCCACGAGCAGTACTTC. Residues: CASSLARGVGLPHEQYF. Full variable domain (rest looked up from reference TRBV11-3 and TRBJ2-7): EAGVVQSPRYKIIEKKQPVAFWCNPISGHNTLYWYLQNLGQGPELLIRYENEEAVDDSQLPKDRFSAERLKGVDSTLKIQPAELGDSAVYLCASSLARGVGLPHEQYFGPGTRLTVT.

This clone has only a few counts. The V and J genes are TRBV11-2 and TRBJ2-3; 8 bases map to TRBD2. The CDR3 consists of 16 residues. In germline, CDR1 is SGHAT, CDR2 FQNNGV. The trim removed 1 base at V and 2 bases at J, leaving 5 bases unmatched. Here the CDR3 reads CASSLAGGPTTDTQYF. CDR3 sequence (DNA): TGTGCCAGCAGCTTAGCGGGGGGGCCTACCACAGATACGCAGTATTTT.

This clone was counted a single time. This chain uses TRBV5-1 with TRBJ1-1, with a tentative D call TRBD1 (6 bases). The V gene's germline CDR1 is SGHRS and CDR2 YFSETQ. The CDR3 has 15 residues. V shed 4 bases and J shed 1 base, with 14 bases lying between them. In DNA form, the CDR3 reads TGCGCCAGCAGCACCGGGACACTAGAGAACACTGAAGCTTTCTTT. It specifies CASSTGTLENTEAFF. The whole variable domain, filled in from reference TRBV5-1 and TRBJ1-1, reads KAGVTQTPRYLIKTRGQQVTLSCSPISGHRSVSWYQQTPGQGLQFLFEYFSETQRNKGNFPGRFSGRQFSNSRSEMNVSTLELGDSALYLCASSTGTLENTEAFFGQGTRLTVV.

The rearrangement links TRBV11-3 to TRBJ2-2; 8 bases agree with TRBD1. The CDR3 sequence is 15 residues long. The germline V gene has CDR1 SGHNT and CDR2 YENEEA. After removal of 5 bases from V and 2 bases from J, the junction contained 4 bases not matched to a gene. For the CDR3, the DNA is TGTGCCAGCAGCCCAGGACAGGGCAACACCGGGGAGCTGTTTTTT. Protein: CASSPGQGNTGELFF.

The rearrangement uses TRBV27 and TRBJ2-7, with no clear D. Trimming removed 6 bases from V and 0 bases from J, with 3 bases in between. Germline V gene data show CDR1 as MNHEY and CDR2 as SMNVEV (reference sequence). The CDR3 spans 11 residues. This chain's CDR3 is CASSGSYEQYF. The CDR3 nucleotides read TGTGCCAGCAGCGGCTCCTACGAGCAGTACTTC.

This clone was detected only once. The chain has TRBV2 and TRBJ1-6, with TRBD1 matching 10 bases. Per the germline V gene, CDR1 is SNHLY and CDR2 is FYNNEI. Trimming at V came to 4 bases and at J to 9 bases, leaving 9 bases not matched to a gene. The CDR3 consists of 16 residues. The CDR3 bases are TGTGCCAGCAGTGCGACAGGGGGCGCGAGAGGTTCACCCCTCCACTTT. This encodes CASSATGGARGSPLHF.

The chain combines TRBV5-5 with TRBJ1-2; 9 bases fit TRBD1. Germline trimming cut 4 bases from V and 5 bases from J; bases unmatched to any gene: 6. The CDR3 runs 14 residues. Germline V gene sequence: CDR1 SGHKS, CDR2 YYEKEE (reference sequence). The CDR3 nucleotides read TGTGCCAGCAGCGTCGACAGGGGGAAGTATGGCTACACCTTC. Translation: CASSVDRGKYGYTF.

The gene calls are TRBV10-3 and TRBJ2-1; TRBD2 agrees at 14 bases. Germline values: CDR1 ENHRY, CDR2 SYGVKD. CDR3 size: 15 residues. The junction had 2 bases not matched to a gene; V was cut back by 10 bases and J by 0 bases. This chain's CDR3 is CATGTSGGSYNEQFF. CDR3 sequence (DNA): TGTGCCACCGGGACTAGCGGGGGCTCCTACAATGAGCAGTTCTTC.

The V call is TRBV3-1 (or the pseudogene TRBV3-2), the J call TRBJ2-7; a weak D match, TRBD2 (6 bases). With 1 base removed from V and 2 bases from J, the gap between germline ends came to 12 bases. The CDR3 is made up of 15 amino acids. Germline loops: CDR1 LGHDT, CDR2 YNNKEL (reference sequence). The chain's CDR3 is CASSQGSGLAYEQYF. The CDR3 DNA sequence: TGTGCCAGCAGCCAAGGAAGCGGGCTGGCCTACGAGCAGTACTTC.

This clone was found once. Other DNA sequences in the sample encode the same CDR3. The chain is built from TRBV9 and TRBJ1-5; D may be TRBD1 (6 bases). V lost 2 bases, J lost 1 base, and 10 bases lay in between. This CDR3 has 15 residues. Germline CDR1 SGDLS, CDR2 YYNGEE. The CDR3 loop is CASSVGGRSNQPQHF. CDR3 coding DNA: TGTGCCAGCAGCGTCGGGGGGCGAAGCAATCAGCCCCAGCATTTT.

This clone was recorded once. The chain has TRBV5-1 and TRBJ2-7, with TRBD1 matching over 7 bases. V lost 3 bases to trimming and J lost 1 base; unmatched junction nucleotides: 10. CDR3 size: 16 residues. Per the germline V gene, CDR1 is SGHRS and CDR2 is YFSETQ. The CDR3 DNA reads TGCGCCAGCAGCTCCCGAATAAGACAGGGATCCTACGAGCAGTACTTC. Encoded protein: CASSSRIRQGSYEQYF.

The V and J genes are TRBV19 and TRBJ1-6, with TRBD1 matching 8 bases. Germline assignment: CDR1 LNHDA and CDR2 SQIVND (reference sequence). This CDR3 region has 15 residues. Trimming took 1 base from V and 6 from J; bases not matched to a gene: 2. The CDR3 DNA is TGTGCCAGTAGTATAGGAGGGACAGGTAATTCACCCCTCCACTTT. Residues: CASSIGGTGNSPLHF.

The count of this clone is one. The rearrangement joins TRBV2 to TRBJ1-4; D not certain. V was shortened by 6 bases and J by 5 bases, with 10 bases between the two germline ends. The CDR3 has 13 residues. In germline, CDR1 is SNHLY, CDR2 FYNNEI. CDR3 sequence (DNA): TGTGCCAGCAGCCGGGAGTTCAATGAAAAACTGTTTTTT. Its protein product is CASSREFNEKLFF.

The chain uses TRBV18 and TRBJ1-5; TRBD1 is a possible D gene (5 bases). Trimming cost V 1 base and J 2 bases, with 12 bases left between them. The CDR3 loop spans 16 amino acids. Germline-derived CDR1 and CDR2 are KGHSH and LQKENI. In nucleotides, the CDR3 is TGTGCCAGCTCACCACGGGGTACAGGCGGCAATCAGCCCCAGCATTTT. This encodes CASSPRGTGGNQPQHF.

The chain couples TRBV23-1 to TRBJ1-4; no clear D. TRBV23-1 carries the ORF label, with uncertain function. The V end was cut by 1 base, the J end by 0 bases, with 15 bases between. The CDR3 covers 18 residues. The CDR3 bases are TGCGCCAGCAGTCAATTCTCGGGGTCTATTGCAACTAATGAAAAACTGTTTTTT. Translation: CASSQFSGSIATNEKLFF.

The chain joins TRBV9 to TRBJ1-3, with a tentative D call TRBD1 (5 bases). Trimming shortened V by 4 bases and J by 0 bases, and 11 bases separated the two germline ends. CDR1 SGDLS and CDR2 YYNGEE come from the germline V gene. This CDR3 comprises 15 residues. The chain's CDR3 is CASSPGGFSGNTIYF. CDR3 DNA: TGTGCCAGCAGCCCCGGGGGGTTCTCTGGAAACACCATATATTTT.

This rearrangement joins TRBV6-5 to TRBJ1-2; D is perhaps TRBD1 (5 bases). Germline CDR1 and CDR2: MNHEY and SVGAGI. The CDR3 totals 12 residues. V dropped 3 bases and J dropped 4 bases, with 6 bases sitting between them. This CDR3 is CASSYTGYGYTF. The CDR3 nucleotides read TGTGCCAGCAGTTATACAGGCTATGGCTACACCTTC.

V is TRBV3-1 (or the pseudogene TRBV3-2) and J is TRBJ1-1, with 7 positions matching TRBD1. CDR1 LGHDT and CDR2 YNNKEL come from the germline V gene (reference sequence). Germline trimming cut 5 bases from V and 5 bases from J; bases unmatched to any gene: 8. CDR3 length: 14 residues. The CDR3 protein is CASSLASGGTEAFF. In nucleotides, the CDR3 is TGTGCCAGCAGCTTAGCGTCAGGGGGGACTGAAGCTTTCTTT.

The chain uses TRBV6-4 and TRBJ1-2; D gene unclear. V dropped 6 bases and J dropped 7 bases, with 9 bases sitting between them. CDR1 and CDR2 (germline): MRHNA, SNTAGT. The CDR3 covers 11 residues. The CDR3 is CASREGSGYTF. CDR3 DNA: TGTGCCAGCAGAGAGGGTTCTGGCTACACCTTC.

The rearrangement uses TRBV6-5 and TRBJ2-1; 14 nucleotides agree with TRBD2. Germline loops: CDR1 MNHEY, CDR2 SVGAGI. The CDR3 totals 15 residues. The V gene end was trimmed by 7 bases and the J gene end by 8 bases; junction bases not matched to a gene: 7. CDR3 DNA sequence: TGTGCCAGCACCGTGACTAGCGGGGGGGCCTATGAGCAGTTCTTC. Its translation: CASTVTSGGAYEQFF.

The chain couples TRBV5-8 to TRBJ1-5, with a possible D match to TRBD1 (5 bases). The CDR3 runs to 17 residues. The V end was cut by 5 bases, the J end by 0 bases, with 18 bases between. Germline CDR1 SGHTS, CDR2 YDEGEE. The CDR3 region is CASRAGRRGYSNQPQHF. The CDR3 coding sequence is TGTGCCAGCAGAGCGGGGCGGAGGGGATATAGCAATCAGCCCCAGCATTTT.

The chain couples TRBV9 to TRBJ2-1; D is perhaps TRBD1 (5 bases). Trimming took 0 bases from V and 2 from J, leaving 6 bases between them. Germline CDR1 reads SGDLS; CDR2 reads YYNGEE. There are 14 residues in the CDR3. The CDR3 DNA reads TGTGCCAGCAGCGTAGGGACAACCTACAATGAGCAGTTCTTC. This codes for CASSVGTTYNEQFF.

This rearrangement joins TRBV7-8 to TRBJ1-2; D is perhaps TRBD1 (6 bases). Trimming stripped 5 bases from V and 7 bases from J, with 17 bases between. From germline, CDR1 is SGHVS and CDR2 FQNEAQ. The CDR3 consists of 14 residues. CDR3 bases: TGTGCCAGCAGCCGAGCGGGGGGGCTGCTTGGCTACACCTTC. This encodes CASSRAGGLLGYTF.

V gene TRBV5-1 combines with J gene TRBJ2-7; 8 bases map to TRBD1. The germline CDR1 and CDR2 sequences are SGHRS and YFSETQ. This CDR3 comprises 14 residues. The junction had 8 bases not matched to a gene; V was cut back by 4 bases and J by 5 bases. CDR3 residues: CASSLTQGVHEQYF. CDR3 DNA: TGCGCCAGCAGCCTAACACAGGGGGTTCACGAGCAGTACTTC. The full variable domain, completed using reference TRBV5-1 and TRBJ2-7, is KAGVTQTPRYLIKTRGQQVTLSCSPISGHRSVSWYQQTPGQGLQFLFEYFSETQRNKGNFPGRFSGRQFSNSRSEMNVSTLELGDSALYLCASSLTQGVHEQYFGPGTRLTVT.